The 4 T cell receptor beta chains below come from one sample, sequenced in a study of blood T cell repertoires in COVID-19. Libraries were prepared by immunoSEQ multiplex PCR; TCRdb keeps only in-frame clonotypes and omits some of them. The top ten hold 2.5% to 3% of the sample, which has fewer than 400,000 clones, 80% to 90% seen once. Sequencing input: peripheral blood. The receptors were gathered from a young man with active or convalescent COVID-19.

This chain's CDR3 is CASSLQGNHGYTF. The CDR3, as DNA: TGTGCCAGCAGCTTACAGGGGAATCATGGCTACACCTTC. The chain recombines TRBV7-9 with TRBJ1-2, with D perhaps TRBD1 (6 bases). Deletions cut 2 bases from V and 6 bases from J, with 10 bases between. In germline, CDR1 is SEHNR, CDR2 FQNEAQ (reference sequence). The CDR3 is 13 residues long.

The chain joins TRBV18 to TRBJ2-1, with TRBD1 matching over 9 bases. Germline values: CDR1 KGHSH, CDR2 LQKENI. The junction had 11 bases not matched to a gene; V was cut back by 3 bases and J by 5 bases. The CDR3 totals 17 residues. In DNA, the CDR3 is TGTGCCAGCTCACCGCCCCGAAGGGGACAGGGCCACAATGAGCAGTTCTTC. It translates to CASSPPRRGQGHNEQFF.

CDR3 in amino acids: CASSVVAGVSGEAFF. In DNA, the CDR3 is TGTGCCAGCAGCGTAGTGGCAGGGGTCTCCGGTGAAGCTTTCTTT. The gene calls are TRBV9 and TRBJ1-1; possible D gene TRBD1, 6 bases. Per the germline V gene, CDR1 is SGDLS and CDR2 is YYNGEE. The CDR3 runs to 15 residues. Deletions cut 0 bases from V and 7 bases from J, with 16 bases between.

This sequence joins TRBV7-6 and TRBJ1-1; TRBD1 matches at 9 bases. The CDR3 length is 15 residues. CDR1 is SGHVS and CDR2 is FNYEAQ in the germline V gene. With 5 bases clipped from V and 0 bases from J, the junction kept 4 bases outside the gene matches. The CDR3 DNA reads TGTGCCAGCAGCGGGCACAGGGGGCTGAACACTGAAGCTTTCTTT. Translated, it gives CASSGHRGLNTEAFF.